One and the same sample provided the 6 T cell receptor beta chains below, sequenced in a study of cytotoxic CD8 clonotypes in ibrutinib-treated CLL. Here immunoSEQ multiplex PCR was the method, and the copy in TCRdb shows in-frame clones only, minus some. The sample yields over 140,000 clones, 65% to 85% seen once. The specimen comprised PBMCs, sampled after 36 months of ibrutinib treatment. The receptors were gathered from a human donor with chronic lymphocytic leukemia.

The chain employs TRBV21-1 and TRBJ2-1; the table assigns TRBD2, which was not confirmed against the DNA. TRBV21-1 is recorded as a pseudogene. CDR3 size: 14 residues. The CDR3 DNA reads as TGTGCCAGCATCCTTAGCGGGGGGAGAGGTGAGCAGTTCTTC. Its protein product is CASILSGGRGEQFF.

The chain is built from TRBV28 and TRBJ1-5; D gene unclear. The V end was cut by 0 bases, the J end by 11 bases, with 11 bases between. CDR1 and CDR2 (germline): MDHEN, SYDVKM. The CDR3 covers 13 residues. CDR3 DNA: TGTGCCAGCAGTTTATGGGCGGCCATATCCCAGCATTTT. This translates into CASSLWAAISQHF.

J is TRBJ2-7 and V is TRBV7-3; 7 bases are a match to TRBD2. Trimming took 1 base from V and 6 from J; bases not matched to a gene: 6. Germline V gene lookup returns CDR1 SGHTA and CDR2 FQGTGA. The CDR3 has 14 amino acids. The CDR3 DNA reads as TGTGCCAGCAGCTTAAGGGGCGGGAGCTGCGAGCAGTACTTC. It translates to CASSLRGGSCEQYF.

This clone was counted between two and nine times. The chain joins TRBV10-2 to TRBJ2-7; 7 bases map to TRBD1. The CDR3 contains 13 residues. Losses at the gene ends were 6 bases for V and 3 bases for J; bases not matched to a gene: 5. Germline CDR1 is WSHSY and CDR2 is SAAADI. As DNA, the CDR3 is TGCGCCAGCAGCCCCCAGGGGGACTACGAGCAGTACTTC. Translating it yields CASSPQGDYEQYF.

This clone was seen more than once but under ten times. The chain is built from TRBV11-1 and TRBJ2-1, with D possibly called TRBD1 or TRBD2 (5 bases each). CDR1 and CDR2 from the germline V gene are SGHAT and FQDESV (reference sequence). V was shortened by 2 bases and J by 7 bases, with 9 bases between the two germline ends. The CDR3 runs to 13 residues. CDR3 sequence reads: CASSLNWGNEQFF. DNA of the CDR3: TGTGCCAGCAGCTTAAATTGGGGGAATGAGCAGTTCTTC.

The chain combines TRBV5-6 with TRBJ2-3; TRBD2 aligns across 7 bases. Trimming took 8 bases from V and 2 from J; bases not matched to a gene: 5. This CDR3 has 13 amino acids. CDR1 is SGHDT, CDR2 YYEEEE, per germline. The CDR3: CASRAGVTDTQYF. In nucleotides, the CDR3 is TGTGCCAGTCGGGCGGGAGTCACAGATACGCAGTATTTT.